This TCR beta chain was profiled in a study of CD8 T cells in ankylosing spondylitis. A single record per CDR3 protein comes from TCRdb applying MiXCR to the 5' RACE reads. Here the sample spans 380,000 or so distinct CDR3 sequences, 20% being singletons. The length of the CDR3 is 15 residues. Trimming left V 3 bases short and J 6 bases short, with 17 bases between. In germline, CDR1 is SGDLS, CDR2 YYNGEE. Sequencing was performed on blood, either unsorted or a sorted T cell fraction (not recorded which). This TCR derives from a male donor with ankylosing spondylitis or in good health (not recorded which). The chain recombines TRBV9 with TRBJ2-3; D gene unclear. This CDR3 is CASSEDGTTKDTQYF. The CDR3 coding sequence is TGTGCCAGCAGCGAGGACGGAACCACCAAGGATACGCAGTATTTT.